The rows below give T cell receptor beta chains drawn from one sample of a study of OX40 agonist ivuxolimab in advanced cancers. The method was immunoSEQ multiplex PCR; TCRdb's version includes in-frame clones alone and lacks a portion of them. Of about 79,000 clones in the sample, 88% are singletons; the top ten hold 4.1%. This specimen was CD4+ or CD8+ T cells sorted from blood, taken in a trial of the OX40 agonist ivuxolimab. These receptors originate from an adult with an advanced solid tumor such as melanoma, head and neck, liver or kidney cancer. CDR3s include the opening cysteine and the closing phenylalanine or tryptophan. The D gene is left open where the match is weak. Expanded clones get a size class; other rows say once, few or many, or leave the size out.

clone_size j_call d_call v_call cdr3_nt cdr3_aa
- TRBJ2-7 - TRBV7-2 TGTGCCAGCAGCTTAGCGTCGCCGGGATACGAGCAGTACTTC CASSLASPGYEQYF
- TRBJ2-7 - TRBV30 TGTGCCTGGACTAGGGGACCCTCCTACGAGCAGTACTTC CAWTRGPSYEQYF
- TRBJ2-7 - TRBV19 TGTGCCAGTTCCTCGACAGGAGAAATCTCCTACGAGCAGTACTTC CASSSTGEISYEQYF
- TRBJ2-7 - TRBV6-1 TGTGCCAGCAGACTGGATAAATACGAGCAGTACTTC CASRLDKYEQYF
- TRBJ2-5 - TRBV7-8 TGTGCCAGCAGCTTAGGGGGGGACGCGGAGACCCAGTACTTC CASSLGGDAETQYF
- TRBJ2-5 - TRBV11-2 TGTGCCAGCAGCTTAGACAGGCTTGAGGGAGAGACCCAGTACTTC CASSLDRLEGETQYF
- TRBJ1-4 - TRBV19 TGTGCCAGTAGTATCTTAGGGGCAACTAATGAAAAACTGTTTTTT CASSILGATNEKLFF
- TRBJ2-3 - TRBV15 TGTGCCACCAGGGCAGGTCATAGCACAGATACGCAGTATTTT CATRAGHSTDTQYF
- TRBJ2-7 - TRBV5-1 TGCGCCAGCAGCTTGGAGGGGCGGGCAGCCGCAGGCGAGCAGTACTTC CASSLEGRAAAGEQYF
- TRBJ1-2 - TRBV27 TGTGCCAGCAGTTCCCCCCAGGGGTCGGGGTATGGCTACACCTTC CASSSPQGSGYGYTF
- TRBJ2-5 TRBD1 TRBV7-8 TGTGCCAGCAGCTTAGCGATTTCAGGACAGGGGGCTTTAGAGACCCAGTACTTC CASSLAISGQGALETQYF
- TRBJ1-1 TRBD1 TRBV29-1 TGCAGCGCCGGACAGGGGTTGAACACTGAAGCTTTCTTT CSAGQGLNTEAFF
few TRBJ1-5 TRBD1 TRBV6-1 TGTGCCAGCAGTGGAAGGACAGGGTTCAGTGATCAGCCCCAGCATTTT CASSGRTGFSDQPQHF
- TRBJ1-5 - TRBV7-8 TGTGCCAGCAGCAGAGGGACGGATAGCAATCAGCCCCAGCATTTT CASSRGTDSNQPQHF
- TRBJ1-2 - TRBV15 TGTGCCACCGCAGCAGGACGGAACTATGGCTACACCTTC CATAAGRNYGYTF
- TRBJ2-3 - TRBV6-1 TGTGCCAGCAGTATGGGGGCAGGGATCGATACGCAGTATTTT CASSMGAGIDTQYF
- TRBJ2-1 TRBD2 TRBV5-1 TGCGCCAGCAGCCTTAGCGGGACCGCGGATGAGCAGTTCTTC CASSLSGTADEQFF
- TRBJ2-1 TRBD1 TRBV6-4 TGTGCCAGCAGTGACTCGACAGGGGCATCGATTTACAATGAGCAGTTCTTC CASSDSTGASIYNEQFF